This T cell receptor (beta chain) was sequenced for a study of T cell changes during pregnancy in multiple sclerosis. V lost 5 bases to trimming and J lost 1 base, with 15 bases between them. Germline CDR1 LNHDA, CDR2 SQIVND (reference sequence). This CDR3 contains 15 residues. Assay: immunoSEQ multiplex PCR; the TCRdb copy retains only in-frame clones and omits some. The sample includes 45,000 or so clones, just over 90% seen only once; the top ten take 1.4%. The rearrangement links TRBV19 to TRBJ2-7; possible D gene TRBD2, 5 bases. Sequences were obtained from PBMCs (not recorded whether the cells were cultured). The source of this sequence is a female donor with multiple sclerosis, enrolled in a pregnancy study. CDR3 DNA: TGTGCCAGTAGTTTGAGTAGCGCCGGATCCTACGAGCAGTACTTC. Translating it yields CASSLSSAGSYEQYF. Drawing the rest from reference TRBV19 and TRBJ2-7, the complete variable domain is DGGITQSPKYLFRKEGQNVTLSCEQNLNHDAMYWYRQDPGQGLRLIYYSQIVNDFQKGDIAEGYSVSREKKESFPLTVTSAQKNPTAFYLCASSLSSAGSYEQYFGPGTRLTVT.